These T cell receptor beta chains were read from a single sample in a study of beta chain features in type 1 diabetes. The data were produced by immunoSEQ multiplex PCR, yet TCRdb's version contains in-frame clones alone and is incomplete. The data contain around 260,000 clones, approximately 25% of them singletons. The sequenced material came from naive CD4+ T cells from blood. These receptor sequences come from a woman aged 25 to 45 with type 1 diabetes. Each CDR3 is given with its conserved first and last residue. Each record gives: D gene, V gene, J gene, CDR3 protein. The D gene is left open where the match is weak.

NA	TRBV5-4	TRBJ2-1	CASSGQLGRAANEQFF
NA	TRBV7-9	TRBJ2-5	CASSSKNAVLARNF
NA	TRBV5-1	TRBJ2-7	CASSLTSSYYEQYF
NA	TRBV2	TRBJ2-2	CASSEWQNTGELFF
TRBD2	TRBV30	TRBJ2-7	CAWSGTSGIYEQYF
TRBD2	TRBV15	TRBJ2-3	CATSREPSGGTDTQYF
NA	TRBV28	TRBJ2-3	CATGLSSDTQYF
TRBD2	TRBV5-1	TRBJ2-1	CASSSLAGGNNEQFF
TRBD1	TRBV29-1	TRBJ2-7	CSVGDSYEQYF
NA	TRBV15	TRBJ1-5	CATSRHNQPQHF
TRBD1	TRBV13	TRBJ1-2	CASSLSSGQGPGYGYTF
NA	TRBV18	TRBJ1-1	CASSPRGVGRGTTEAFF
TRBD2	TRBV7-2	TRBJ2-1	CASSAHYASGSIYNEQFF
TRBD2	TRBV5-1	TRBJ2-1	CASSAGVNNEQFF
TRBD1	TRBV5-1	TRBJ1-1	CASSSDPTGIEAFF
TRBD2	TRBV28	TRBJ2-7	CASRLTSGRTYEQYF
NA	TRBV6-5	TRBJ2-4	CASSSNFGSGKNIQYF
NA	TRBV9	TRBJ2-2	CASISEAGELFF
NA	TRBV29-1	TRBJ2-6	CSVEAESGANVLTF
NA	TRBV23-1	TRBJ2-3	CASSLNTDTQYF
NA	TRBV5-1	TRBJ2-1	CASSLASSSYNEQFF
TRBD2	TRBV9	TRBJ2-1	CASSPPRGLASNEQFF
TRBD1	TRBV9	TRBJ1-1	CASSVADRVGAFF
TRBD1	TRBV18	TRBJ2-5	CASSPNPDRGETQYF
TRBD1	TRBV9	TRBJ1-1	CASSRTRGLTEAFF
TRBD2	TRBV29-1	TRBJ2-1	CSVVGSGRANEQFF
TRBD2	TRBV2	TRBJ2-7	CASKREREQYF
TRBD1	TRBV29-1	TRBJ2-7	CSAGQGGSEQYF
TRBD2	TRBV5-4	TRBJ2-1	CASSLTSGGYNEQFF
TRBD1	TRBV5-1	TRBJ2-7	CASSWDRAPYEQYF
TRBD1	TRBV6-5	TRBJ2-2	CATSGTGDTGELFF
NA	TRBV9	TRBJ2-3	CASSVAGPSGGTDTQYF
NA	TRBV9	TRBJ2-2	CASRGDTGELFF
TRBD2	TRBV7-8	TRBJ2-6	CASSSGLAVASGANVLTF
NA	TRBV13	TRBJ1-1	CASSLTIAEAFF
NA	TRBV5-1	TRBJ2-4	CASSLGIVQGGANIQYF
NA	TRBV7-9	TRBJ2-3	CASSLSTDTQYF
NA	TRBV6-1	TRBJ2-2	CASSEAPGLGELFF
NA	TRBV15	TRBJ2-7	CATSRDSTYEQYF
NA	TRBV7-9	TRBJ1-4	CASSFGNRALNEKLFF
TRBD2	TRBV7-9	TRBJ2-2	CASSTGTRSGELFF
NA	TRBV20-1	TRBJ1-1	CSGPGNTEAFF
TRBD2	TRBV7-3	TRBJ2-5	CASSLGTSGGQETQYF
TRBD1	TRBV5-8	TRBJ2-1	CASQVGQTIYNEQFF
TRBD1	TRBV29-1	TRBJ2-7	CSVETDRDHEQYF
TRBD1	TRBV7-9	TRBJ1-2	CASSHGTGGLLARGYTF
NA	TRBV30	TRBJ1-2	CACQPGAGYTF
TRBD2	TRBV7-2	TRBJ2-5	CASMASGNVWETQYF
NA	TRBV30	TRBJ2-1	CAWSVMPAGWDEQFF
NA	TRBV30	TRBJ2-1	CAWSGQSYNEQFF
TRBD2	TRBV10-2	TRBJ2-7	CASSAAGENYEQYF
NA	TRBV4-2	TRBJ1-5	CASSQGRGLHQWRGHQPQHF
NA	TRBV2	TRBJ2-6	CASKSDLTGANVLTF
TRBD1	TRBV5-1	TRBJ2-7	CASSSTGFYEQYF
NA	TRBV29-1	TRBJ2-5	CSVHKGKETQYF